This is a list of T cell receptor beta chains from one sample in a study of shared clonotypes between healthy human individuals. Method: immunoSEQ multiplex PCR; TCRdb's copy keeps in-frame clones and lacks some. The data hold 450,000 to 500,000 clones, with 76% observed a single time. The sequencing input was PBMCs. These receptors originate from a woman aged 40 to 50 in good health. Some clones in this sample may be carry-over from other donors' samples. Both conserved end residues are part of each CDR3. The D gene is left open where the match is weak. Clone size is stated in some rows and not others, as once, few, many or a class when expanded.

-	TRBV7-2	TRBJ2-2	-	CASSFFGGPNTGELFF	TGTGCCAGCAGCTTTTTTGGGGGACCAAACACCGGGGAGCTGTTTTTT
-	TRBV19	TRBJ1-2	many	CASSNPGINYGYTF	TGTGCCAGTAGTAACCCAGGGATTAACTATGGCTACACCTTC
-	TRBV28	TRBJ1-2	-	CASSQAGGYGYTF	TGTGCCAGCAGTCAAGCGGGGGGTTATGGCTACACCTTC
TRBD2	TRBV6-6	TRBJ2-1	-	CATGLVDEQFF	TGTGCCACGGGACTAGTAGATGAGCAGTTCTTC
-	TRBV6-1	TRBJ2-7	-	CATAVGFYYEQYF	TGTGCCACAGCGGTTGGGTTTTACTACGAGCAGTACTTC
-	TRBV1	TRBJ1-2	-	CTSSQLGADYGYTF	TGCACCAGCAGCCAACTAGGGGCAGACTATGGCTACACCTTC
TRBD1	TRBV5-4	TRBJ2-2	-	CASSLDRAATGELFF	TGTGCCAGCAGCCTGGACAGGGCAGCCACCGGGGAGCTGTTTTTT
-	TRBV12-5	TRBJ1-5	many	CASGISGLGGNQPQHF	TGTGCTAGTGGTATCTCGGGATTAGGGGGCAATCAGCCCCAGCATTTT
-	TRBV7-9	TRBJ1-2	-	CASSLGRTNYGYTF	TGTGCCAGCAGCCTCGGAAGGACTAACTATGGCTACACCTTC
-	TRBV5-5	TRBJ2-7	-	CASSSDSYEQYF	TGTGCCAGCAGTTCTGACTCCTACGAGCAGTACTTC
-	TRBV27	TRBJ1-4	few	CASRGLNDEKLFF	TGTGCCAGCAGGGGCTTGAATGATGAAAAACTGTTTTTT
TRBD2	TRBV6-6	TRBJ2-3	-	CASTGTSGARDTQYF	TGTGCCAGCACGGGGACTAGCGGGGCTAGGGATACGCAGTATTTT
TRBD1	TRBV11-2	TRBJ2-2	-	CASSLARQGETVGELFF	TGTGCCAGCAGCTTAGCAAGACAGGGGGAGACGGTCGGGGAGCTGTTTTTT
-	TRBV28	TRBJ1-4	-	CASSSSPTYVLFF	TGTGCCAGCAGTTCGTCTCCTACTTACGTACTGTTTTTT
TRBD2	TRBV11-2	TRBJ2-7	-	CASSLAGGTSGRGDYEQYF	TGTGCCAGCAGCTTAGCGGGAGGGACTAGCGGGAGGGGGGACTACGAGCAGTACTTC
TRBD2	TRBV2	TRBJ2-1	few	CASRKGGAGNEQFF	TGTGCCAGCAGGAAGGGAGGGGCTGGCAATGAGCAGTTCTTC
TRBD2	TRBV18	TRBJ2-7	-	CASSSTAGSSYEQYF	TGTGCCAGCTCATCCACAGCGGGGAGCTCCTACGAGCAGTACTTC
TRBD2	TRBV5-1	TRBJ2-7	many	CASSLIGTTYEQYF	TGCGCCAGCAGCTTGATAGGGACTACCTACGAGCAGTACTTC
-	TRBV2	TRBJ1-5	once	CASSENPAGWVRNQPQHF	TGTGCCAGCAGTGAAAACCCGGCAGGGTGGGTACGCAATCAGCCCCAGCATTTT
-	TRBV6-5	TRBJ2-7	-	CASSYRQGYEQYF	TGTGCCAGCAGTTACCGGCAGGGCTACGAGCAGTACTTC
TRBD1	TRBV7-9	TRBJ2-7	-	CASSLAEGQGTEQYF	TGTGCCAGCAGCTTAGCGGAAGGACAGGGGACCGAGCAGTACTTC
-	TRBV30	TRBJ2-7	-	CAWRDINEQYF	TGTGCCTGGAGGGACATAAACGAGCAGTACTTC
TRBD2	TRBV7-9	TRBJ2-3	-	CASSKREDLLPTQYF	TGTGCCAGCAGCAAGCGGGAGGACCTACTCCCTACGCAGTATTTT
-	TRBV6-5	TRBJ1-1	-	CASSPTGRTNTEAFF	TGTGCCAGCAGCCCAACGGGACGGACGAACACTGAAGCTTTCTTT